One sample yielded the 18 T cell receptor beta chains listed below, sequenced in a study of cytomegalovirus exposure and HLA in healthy donors. PCR primers comprised 60 Vbeta and 13 Jbeta primers. Only in-frame clones appear in the TCRdb table, and some are missing; sequencing was by immunoSEQ multiplex PCR. There are tens of thousands of clones in the sample; 60% to 85% occur only once, and around 4.2% lies in the top ten. The source material was PBMCs. Every receptor here comes from a man aged 40-49 years in good health and CMV-seronegative.

The chain uses TRBV18 and TRBJ1-3; D is perhaps TRBD1 (5 bases). The CDR3 spans 13 residues. V was pared by 5 bases and J by 2 bases, with 7 bases between. The V gene's germline CDR1 is KGHSH and CDR2 LQKENI. The CDR3 nucleotides are TGTGCCAGCTCAGGGACTGCTGGAAACACCATATATTTT. Amino acids: CASSGTAGNTIYF. The entire variable domain, with the rest obtained from reference TRBV18 and TRBJ1-3, is as follows: NAGVMQNPRHLVRRRGQEARLRCSPMKGHSHVYWYRQLPEEGLKFMVYLQKENIIDESGMPKERFSAEFPKEGPSILRIQQVVRGDSAAYFCASSGTAGNTIYFGEGSWLTVV.

The rearrangement joins TRBV7-8 to TRBJ2-7; D might be TRBD2 (6 bases). V shed 5 bases and J shed 5 bases, with 13 bases lying between them. The CDR3 consists of 13 residues. Germline CDR1 SGHVS, CDR2 FQNEAQ. For the CDR3, the DNA is TGTGCCAGCAGCCTGGGACTTGTCCACGAGCAGTACTTC. Its translation is CASSLGLVHEQYF.

J is TRBJ2-1 and V is TRBV28; possibly TRBD1 for D (6 bases). Germline V CDR1 and CDR2: MDHEN, SYDVKM. CDR3 length: 15 residues. Deletions cut 6 bases from V and 3 bases from J, with 15 bases between. The CDR3 region is CASSIRQANYNEQFF. CDR3 DNA sequence: TGTGCCAGCAGCATAAGACAGGCCAACTACAATGAGCAGTTCTTC.

J is TRBJ2-2 and V is TRBV15; D is uncertain. The J call is in doubt because the DNA end fits TRBJ1-3 better. Looked up from germline, CDR1 is LNHNV and CDR2 is YYDKDF (reference sequence). This CDR3 is 17 amino acids long. CDR3 DNA: TGTGCCACCAGCGCATCAGCCGGCTGGAGCTCTGGAAACACCATATATTTT. Its translation is CATSASAGWSSGNTIYF.

CDR3 sequence: CASSSGVAFYEQYF. CDR3 nucleotides: TGTGCCAGCAGCTCAGGGGTGGCGTTCTACGAGCAGTACTTC. This chain links TRBV7-2 with TRBJ2-7; D might be TRBD1 (6 bases). Germline CDR1 reads SGHTA; CDR2 reads FQGNSA. CDR3 size: 14 residues. Trimming removed 4 bases at V and 3 bases at J, with 13 bases between.

The V and J genes are TRBV29-1 and TRBJ2-1, with 9 bases that match TRBD2. The germline gives CDR1 SQVTM, CDR2 ANQGSEA. CDR3 length: 12 amino acids. Trimming at V came to 6 bases and at J to 7 bases, leaving 4 bases not matched to a gene. The DNA for the CDR3 is TGCAGCGTAACAGCGGGGGGAAATGAGCAGTTCTTC. Its translation is CSVTAGGNEQFF.

The genes are TRBV4-3 and TRBJ1-2, with 10 bases lining up with TRBD1. V gave up 0 bases and J gave up 6 bases; unmatched junction bases: 1. Germline CDR1 is LGHNA and CDR2 is YSLEER. The length of the CDR3 is 14 residues. The CDR3 bases are TGCGCCAGCAGCCAAGAAGGGACAGGGGATGGCTACACCTTC. It translates to CASSQEGTGDGYTF.

V gene TRBV7-2 combines with J gene TRBJ2-3; D may be TRBD1 (6 bases). Trimming took off 5 bases at V and 0 bases at J, with 12 bases between the two ends. Per the germline V gene, CDR1 is SGHTA and CDR2 is FQGNSA. The CDR3 is 15 residues long. The CDR3 DNA sequence: TGTGCCAGCAGCATACAGGGATCTAGCACAGATACGCAGTATTTT. This translates into CASSIQGSSTDTQYF.

The chain is built from TRBV5-1 and TRBJ1-1; D might be TRBD1 (5 bases). The CDR3 is made up of 16 amino acids. Trimming removed 0 bases at V and 0 bases at J, with 12 bases between. Per germline, CDR1 SGHRS and CDR2 YFSETQ. The CDR3 bases are TGCGCCAGCAGCTTGGTTAGGGGAGGAATGAACACTGAAGCTTTCTTT. Protein: CASSLVRGGMNTEAFF.

In regard to this clone: The germline gene is not matched at one end of the junction; a read error may be the cause. Distinct nucleotide sequences in the sample also encode this CDR3. This chain uses TRBV25-1 with TRBJ1-1; D is perhaps TRBD1 (5 bases). The germline V gene encodes CDR1 MGHDK and CDR2 SYGVNS. This CDR3 comprises 14 residues. CDR3 loop: CASSPPGISTEAFF. The CDR3 DNA reads TGTGCCAGCAGCCCCCCAGGGATTTCCACTGAGGCTTTCTTT.

The sample holds a few counts of this clone. The CDR3 region has the DNA TGTGCCATCAGCTCTAGCGGGACCTCCTACGAGCAGTACTTC. Translated, it gives CAISSSGTSYEQYF. This chain uses TRBV10-3 with TRBJ2-7, with 9 positions matching TRBD2. Germline CDR1 is ENHRY and CDR2 is SYGVKD. The J segment lost 0 bases and the V segment lost 6 bases, leaving 3 bases of the junction unmatched. The CDR3 is made up of 14 amino acids.

V gene TRBV28 combines with J gene TRBJ1-1; tentatively, D is TRBD1 (5 bases). Trimming left V 5 bases short and J 8 bases short, with 24 bases between. Germline V gene lookup returns CDR1 MDHEN and CDR2 SYDVKM. CDR3 length equals 16 residues. CDR3 in amino acids: CASSPPGLPRVGEAFF. Here the CDR3 DNA reads TGTGCCAGCAGTCCACCGGGACTGCCACGCGTGGGAGAAGCTTTCTTT.

The chain couples TRBV19 to TRBJ2-1; TRBD1 might be the D (6 bases). Trimming shortened V by 4 bases and J by 8 bases, and 15 bases separated the two germline ends. Germline lookup yields CDR1 LNHDA and CDR2 SQIVND (reference sequence). The CDR3 is made up of 14 amino acids. This CDR3 reads CASSTMGQYHEQFF. The CDR3 DNA sequence: TGTGCCAGTAGTACTATGGGACAATACCATGAGCAGTTCTTC.

The V call is TRBV7-9, the J call TRBJ2-7; perhaps TRBD2 as D (6 bases). CDR1 is SEHNR, CDR2 FQNEAQ, per germline (reference sequence). V shed 6 bases and J shed 1 base, with 10 bases lying between them. The CDR3 consists of 13 residues. The CDR3 nucleotides are TGTGCCAGCAGGACCGGGACTTCCTACGAGCAGTACTTC. This translates into CASRTGTSYEQYF.

The V gene is TRBV7-3, the J gene TRBJ2-6; the D gene is possibly TRBD2 (6 bases). The germline gives CDR1 SGHTA, CDR2 FQGTGA. The ends were cut back, 6 bases at V and 4 bases at J, with 13 bases in the middle. This CDR3 region has 15 residues. This CDR3 is CASSSGTSGANVLTF. CDR3 coding DNA: TGTGCCAGCAGTTCCGGGACTTCCGGGGCCAACGTCCTGACTTTC.

This sequence joins TRBV28 and TRBJ1-5; D might be TRBD1 (5 bases). The germline V gene encodes CDR1 MDHEN and CDR2 SYDVKM. V was shortened by 2 bases and J by 1 base, with 9 bases between the two germline ends. This CDR3 has 15 amino acids. Here the CDR3 DNA reads TGTGCCAGCAGTTTAGCAGGGCTGAGCAATCAGCCCCAGCATTTT. Its translation: CASSLAGLSNQPQHF.

The V call is TRBV28, the J call TRBJ2-5, with D maybe TRBD1 (5 bases). This CDR3 comprises 14 residues. From germline, CDR1 is MDHEN and CDR2 SYDVKM. V shed 5 bases and J shed 1 base, with 11 bases lying between them. CDR3 coding DNA: TGTGCCAGCAGTCCACAGGACGCCCAAGAGACCCAGTACTTC. It is translated as CASSPQDAQETQYF.

The gene calls are TRBV28 and TRBJ2-7; 7 bases are shared with TRBD2. Germline-derived CDR1 and CDR2 are MDHEN and SYDVKM. Germline trimming cut 6 bases from V and 3 bases from J; bases unmatched to any gene: 8. This CDR3 has 14 residues. In nucleotides, the CDR3 is TGTGCCAGCAGCTCCGGACTAGGTGTCTACGAGCAGTACTTC. It is translated as CASSSGLGVYEQYF.